The sample holds a few counts of the clone carrying this T cell receptor (beta chain). This CDR3 has 15 residues. The germline V gene has CDR1 MNHEY and CDR2 SVGAGI. Trimming shortened V by 0 bases and J by 3 bases, and 11 bases separated the two germline ends. The entry originates in a study of blood T cell repertoires in COVID-19. Turning to the study itself: Samples representing acute and convalescent COVID-19 were sourced from the United States, Italy and Spain. T cells, B-cell-depleted T cells, or PBMCs provided the cDNA or gDNA that served as material.

In the original analysis: Amplification of reference gene primers was used by the study to estimate nucleated cell counts. The data were produced by immunoSEQ multiplex PCR, yet TCRdb's version contains in-frame clones alone and is incomplete. The DNA gave D and trimming, while V, J and clone size come from that table. The data show under 200,000 clones, around 81% seen once. The sequence was obtained from a human donor with acute or convalescent COVID-19. The donor label of this sample is uncertain. This rearrangement joins TRBV6-5 to TRBJ1-2; D not resolved. The specimen was peripheral blood. The CDR3 region has the DNA TGTGCCAGCAGTTACTCGATACCCGGGGACTATGGCTACACCTTC. Its protein product is CASSYSIPGDYGYTF.